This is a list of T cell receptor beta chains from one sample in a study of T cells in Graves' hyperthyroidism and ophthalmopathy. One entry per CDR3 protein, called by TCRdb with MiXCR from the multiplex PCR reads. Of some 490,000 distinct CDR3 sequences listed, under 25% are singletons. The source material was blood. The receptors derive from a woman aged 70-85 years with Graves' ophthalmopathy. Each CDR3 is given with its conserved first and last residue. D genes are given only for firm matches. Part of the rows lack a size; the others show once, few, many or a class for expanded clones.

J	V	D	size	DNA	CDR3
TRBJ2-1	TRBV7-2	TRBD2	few	TGTGCCAGCAGGATACTAGCGGGAGGTTGGAATGAGCAGTTCTTC	CASRILAGGWNEQFF
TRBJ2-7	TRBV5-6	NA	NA	TGTGCCAGCAGCTTGGATGGGGTTCCCCTCTACGAGCAGTACTTC	CASSLDGVPLYEQYF
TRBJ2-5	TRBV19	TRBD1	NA	TGTGCCAGTAGTATAGGGCAGGGGGTCCAAGAGACCCAGTACTTC	CASSIGQGVQETQYF
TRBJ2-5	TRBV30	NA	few	TGTGCCTTACGGGGAAGCCGAGAGATCCAGTACTTC	CALRGSREIQYF
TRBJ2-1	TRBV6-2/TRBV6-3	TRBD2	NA	TGTGCCAGCAGTTCCCGACTAGCGGGAGGGTCTGAGCAGTTCTTC	CASSSRLAGGSEQFF
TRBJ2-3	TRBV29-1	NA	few	TGCAGCGTTTCGAGTGCAGCTAGCACAGATACGCAGTATTTT	CSVSSAASTDTQYF
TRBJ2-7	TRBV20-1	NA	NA	TGCAGTGCTAGAACCGGGACTGGATCCTACGAGCAGTACTTC	CSARTGTGSYEQYF
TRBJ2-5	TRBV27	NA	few	TGTGCCAGCAGTCCTCGGGTCGAGGAGACCCAGTACTTC	CASSPRVEETQYF
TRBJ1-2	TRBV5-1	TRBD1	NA	TGTGCCAGTAGTGATTTCACAGGGGGAAGCGGCTACACCTTC	CASSDFTGGSGYTF
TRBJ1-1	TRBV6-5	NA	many	TGTGCCAGCAGTTACTCGGGAACGGCGAACACTGAAGCTTTCTTT	CASSYSGTANTEAFF
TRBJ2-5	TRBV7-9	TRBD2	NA	TGTGCCAGCAGCTTAGCGTCTAGCGGCATGAGGGAGACCCAGTACTTC	CASSLASSGMRETQYF
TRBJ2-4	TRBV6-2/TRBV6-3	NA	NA	TGTGCCAGCAGTACGGGGGACAGAAACATTCAGTACTTC	CASSTGDRNIQYF
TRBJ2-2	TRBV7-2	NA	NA	TGTGCCAGCAGCCGGGACTCGAACACCGGGGAGCTGTTTTTT	CASSRDSNTGELFF
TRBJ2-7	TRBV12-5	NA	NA	TGTGCTAGTGGTTTGAGGGACTCCACCTACGAGCAGTACTTC	CASGLRDSTYEQYF
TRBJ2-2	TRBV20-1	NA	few	TGCAGTGCTCTGCTGGGGAACACCGGGGAGCTGTTTTTT	CSALLGNTGELFF
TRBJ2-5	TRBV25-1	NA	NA	TGTGCCAGCAGGGGACCCCTGGGACAGTACTTC	CASRGPLGQYF
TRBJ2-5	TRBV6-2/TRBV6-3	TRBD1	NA	TGTGCCAGCAGTTATTCTACAGGGGGCGGTGAGACCCAGTACTTC	CASSYSTGGGETQYF
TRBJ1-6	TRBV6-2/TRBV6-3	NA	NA	TGTGCCAGCAGTTTCCCGGCGGTGGGTTCACCCCTCCACTTT	CASSFPAVGSPLHF
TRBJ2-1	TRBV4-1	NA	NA	TGCGCCAGCAGCCAAGCCCAGGGGGGTGTTAATGAGCAGTTCTTC	CASSQAQGGVNEQFF
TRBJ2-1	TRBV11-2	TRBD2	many	TGTGCCAGCAGCCGACGACTAGCGGGAGGGTTTAATGAGCAGTTCTTC	CASSRRLAGGFNEQFF
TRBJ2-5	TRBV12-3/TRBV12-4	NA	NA	TGTGCCAGCGGGTTGGGGGGCTGGTATGGGGAGACCCAGTACTTC	CASGLGGWYGETQYF
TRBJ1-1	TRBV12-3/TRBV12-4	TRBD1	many	TGTGCCAGCAGTTTGGGACAGGGGGGGACTGAAGCTTTCTTT	CASSLGQGGTEAFF
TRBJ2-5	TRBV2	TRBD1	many	TGTGCCAGCAGTAGGGACAGGGAAGAGACCCAGTACTTC	CASSRDREETQYF
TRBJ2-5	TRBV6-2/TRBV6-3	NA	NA	TGTGCCAGCAGTTACGAAACAGAGACCCAGTACTTC	CASSYETETQYF
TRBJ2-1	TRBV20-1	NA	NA	TGCAGTGCTGCTCGTGGGGACTCCTACAATGAGCAGTTCTTC	CSAARGDSYNEQFF
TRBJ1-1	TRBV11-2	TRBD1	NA	TGTGCCAGCAGCCAGAGACAGGGTTGGGACACTGAAGCTTTCTTT	CASSQRQGWDTEAFF
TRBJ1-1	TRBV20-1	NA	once	TGCAGTGCTAGAGGGGGAGGGGATTTGAACACTGAAGCTTTCTTT	CSARGGGDLNTEAFF
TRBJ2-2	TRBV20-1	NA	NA	TGCAGTGCTAGAGGAAGAAGGTCAGGGGCGGGCGGGGAGCTGTTTTTT	CSARGRRSGAGGELFF
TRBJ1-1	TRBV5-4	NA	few	TGTGCCAGCAGCCTGGGGGCAGGCAGGGCGGACACTGAAGCTTTCTTT	CASSLGAGRADTEAFF
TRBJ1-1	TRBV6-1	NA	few	TGTGCCAGCAGGTTGGACACGAACACTGAAGCTTTCTTT	CASRLDTNTEAFF
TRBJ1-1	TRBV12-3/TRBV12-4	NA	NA	TGTGCCAGCAGTTTCGGGACCAGAAGGACTGAAGCTTTCTTT	CASSFGTRRTEAFF
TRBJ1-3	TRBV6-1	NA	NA	TGTGCCAGCAGCCAATCGGTTCCGGGAAACACCATATATTTT	CASSQSVPGNTIYF
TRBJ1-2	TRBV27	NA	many	TGTGCCAGCAGTTTATCTGGCGGAGCTAACTATGGCTACACCTTC	CASSLSGGANYGYTF
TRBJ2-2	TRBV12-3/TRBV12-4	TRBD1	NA	TGTGCCAGCAGTTTATTTATTCGGACAGGAATCACCGGGGAGCTGTTTTTT	CASSLFIRTGITGELFF
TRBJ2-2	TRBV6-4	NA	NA	TGTGCCAGCAGTGACGGACGGTACACCGGGGAGCTGTTTTTT	CASSDGRYTGELFF
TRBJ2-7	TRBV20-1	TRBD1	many	TGCAGTGCTAGAATGACTGGGACAGGGAAAGGGTACGAGCAGTACTTC	CSARMTGTGKGYEQYF
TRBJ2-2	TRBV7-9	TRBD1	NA	TGTGCCAGCAGCTTCGTGGGGACAGGGGCAGGATTCACCGGGGAGCTGTTTTTT	CASSFVGTGAGFTGELFF
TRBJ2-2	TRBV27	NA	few	TGTGCCAGCAGTCCCCGGGGGAACACCGGGGAGCTGTTTTTT	CASSPRGNTGELFF
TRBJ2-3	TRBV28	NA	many	TGTGCCAGTGTGGGAGGGACAGTCCACACAGATACGCAGTATTTT	CASVGGTVHTDTQYF
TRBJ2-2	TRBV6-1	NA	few	TGTGCCAGCAGTGAAGCCCGGGGAGCCCGAGTGATGTTTTTT	CASSEARGARVMFF
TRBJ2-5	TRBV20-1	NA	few	TGCAGTGCTAGTGAGGAGGAGACCCAGTACTTC	CSASEEETQYF
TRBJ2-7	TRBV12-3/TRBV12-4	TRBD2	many	TGTGCCAGCAGTCGGGGAGCGGGGGACTCCTACGAGCAGTACTTC	CASSRGAGDSYEQYF
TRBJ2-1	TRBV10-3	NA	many	TGTGCCATCAGTGAGTCCCAGGACTGGTACAATGAGCAGTTCTTC	CAISESQDWYNEQFF